This T cell receptor (beta chain) was captured by sequencing in a study of radiation and T cells in renal cell carcinoma. Sequencing was performed with immunoSEQ multiplex PCR; in TCRdb, only in-frame clones are kept and a portion is missing. The repertoire holds about 130,000 clones, with about 88% as singletons. Specified time point: baseline pretreatment blood. Treatment of the sample: 15 Gy SBRT to primary tumor, nephrectomy 4 weeks later. Radiation-treated patients gave blood at baseline, week 2 and week 4. Clear cell pathology was present in this patient's renal cell carcinoma. The material sequenced was blood, taken from a patient whose treatment included radiotherapy and nephrectomy. This sequence was found in a woman aged 50 to 60 with renal cell carcinoma.

For the CDR3, the DNA is TGTGCCAGCAGTCGGACTAGCGGGGGGGCCCATGAGCAGTTCTTC. Encoded protein: CASSRTSGGAHEQFF. The rearrangement joins TRBV6-5 to TRBJ2-1, with TRBD2 matching 15 bases. CDR1 is MNHEY, CDR2 SVGAGI, per germline. The V segment lost 5 bases and the J segment 8 bases; nucleotides outside the gene matches: 4. This CDR3 has 15 residues.